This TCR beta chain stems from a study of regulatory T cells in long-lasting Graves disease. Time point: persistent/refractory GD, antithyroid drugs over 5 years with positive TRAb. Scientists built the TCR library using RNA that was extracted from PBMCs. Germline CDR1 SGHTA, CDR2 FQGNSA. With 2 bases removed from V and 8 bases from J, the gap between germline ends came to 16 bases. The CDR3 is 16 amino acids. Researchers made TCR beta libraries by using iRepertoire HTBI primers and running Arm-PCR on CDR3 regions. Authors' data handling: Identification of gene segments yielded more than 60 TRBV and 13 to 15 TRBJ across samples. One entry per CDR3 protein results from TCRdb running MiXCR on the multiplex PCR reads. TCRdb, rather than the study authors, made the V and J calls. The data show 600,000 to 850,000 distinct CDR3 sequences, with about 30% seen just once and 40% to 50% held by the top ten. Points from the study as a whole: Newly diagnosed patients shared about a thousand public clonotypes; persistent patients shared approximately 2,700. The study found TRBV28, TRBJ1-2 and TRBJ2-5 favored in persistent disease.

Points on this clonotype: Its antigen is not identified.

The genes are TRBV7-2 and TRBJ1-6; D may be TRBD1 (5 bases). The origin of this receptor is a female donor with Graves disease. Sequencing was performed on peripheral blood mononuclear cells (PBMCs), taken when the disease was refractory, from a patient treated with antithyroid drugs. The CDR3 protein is CASSLLSRVVDSPLHF. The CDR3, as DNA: TGTGCCAGCAGCTTACTGTCCAGGGTTGTTGATTCACCCCTCCACTTT.